The rows below give T cell receptor beta chains drawn from one sample of a study of shared clonotypes between healthy human individuals. The repertoire was sequenced with immunoSEQ multiplex PCR; TCRdb's copy has only in-frame clones and lacks some. The profile shows about 2.4 million clones, over 85% of them singletons. Specimen: naive CD4+ T cells from PBMCs. The receptors come from a man between 18 and 35 years old in good health. Some clones in this sample may be carry-over from other donors' samples. Both conserved end residues are part of each CDR3. A D gene is named only where the DNA matches it firmly.

v_call	d_call	cdr3_aa
TRBV29-1	-	CSVDQGNGYTF
TRBV30	-	CAWSGPARGQYF
TRBV5-4	-	CASSLANRGADTQYF
TRBV6-5	-	CASTHRGGATYEQYF
TRBV9	-	CASSVEAGLVYEQYF
TRBV2	-	CASSEGPASGYTF
TRBV28	-	CASSLNPEASFF
TRBV7-2	-	CASSPEAGGYGYTF
TRBV7-9	-	CASSPRSEETQYF
TRBV2	-	CASKKQFTYEQYF
TRBV7-9	-	CASSLVIGGLGYTF
TRBV11-2	-	CASSLGSGVSGNTIYF
TRBV25-1	-	CASSDALAHSYNEQFF
TRBV7-8	TRBD2	CASRFRTSGRGDEQFF
TRBV19	TRBD1	CASSRSGGQGAKTQYF
TRBV30	-	CAWSVRALRDYGYTF
TRBV11-2	-	CASSPGGGTDTQYF
TRBV19	TRBD1	CASSSDRDQPQHF
TRBV5-6	TRBD2	CASSLAGAGLVQFF
TRBV7-3	TRBD2	CASSLGSSGGTYEQYF
TRBV7-2	TRBD2	CASSSTGTSGRTDTQYF
TRBV15	-	CATSRALGMVNTEAFF
TRBV9	-	CASSPVGGSYNEQFF
TRBV4-3	-	CASSQDDGTYEQYF
TRBV27	-	CASSSRGSTEAFF
TRBV19	TRBD1	CASTQGDIQYF
TRBV7-6	-	CASSRDNTGELFF
TRBV11-2	-	CASSSRDSNQPQHF
TRBV28	-	CASSLGFIGGEEKLFF
TRBV29-1	-	CSAFGVSDTQYF
TRBV6-5	-	CASSPKFSGGRGAFF
TRBV28	-	CASSPAGGDQPQHF
TRBV2	TRBD2	CASSSPSGGISSTDTQYF
TRBV15	TRBD2	CATSKGLAGVYEQYF
TRBV6-5	TRBD2	CASSYSLAGLVNEQFF
TRBV28	-	CASSLPDGRGITDTQYF
TRBV20-1	-	CSAPPGDGYTF
TRBV6-1	TRBD1	CASSEEGAAFF
TRBV28	-	CASSPAGTKSSYEQYF
TRBV5-5	-	CASTTAPTGNYEQYF
TRBV6-5	TRBD2	CASSFKRGWFGELFF
TRBV28	-	CASSLGGDTADTQYF
TRBV19	TRBD2	CASSIEEAGVKEQYF
TRBV6-1	-	CASSEFGRAEQYF
TRBV19	TRBD2	CASRREVSTDTQYF
TRBV5-4	TRBD1	CASSSYRGRVTDTQYF